This T cell receptor beta chain was obtained from a study of identical twins. Template switching added a universal primer binding site, and final cDNA carried unique molecular identifiers. TCRdb re-derived calls from the 5' RACE reads in MiXCR, one entry per CDR3 protein. Of nearly 650,000 distinct CDR3 sequences listed, 7.1% were seen once; the top ten hold roughly 1.6%. Study-level results: There were fewer insertions in abundant cord blood beta clonotypes, but memory repertoires showed no such pattern. Models underestimated how often monozygotic twins shared out-of-frame TCR alpha.

Germline V CDR1 and CDR2: SGHRS, YFSETQ. The CDR3 runs 16 residues. Trimming removed 0 bases from V and 0 bases from J, with 11 bases in between. This clonotype has at least ten counts. The antigen is not known. These data also formed part of another study, on yellow fever vaccine responses in identical twins.

J is TRBJ2-3 and V is TRBV5-1; D ambiguous. Sequencing input: PBMCs. The sequence derives from a young woman in good health. This CDR3 is CASSLDAGTSTDTQYF. CDR3 bases: TGCGCCAGCAGCTTGGACGCAGGTACTAGCACAGATACGCAGTATTTT.